These 15 T cell receptor beta chains were all obtained from the same sample, sequenced in a study of OX40 agonist ivuxolimab in advanced cancers. To prepare the library, the immunoSEQ multiplex PCR assay was applied. TCRdb took this table from immuneACCESS and kept in-frame rearrangements with V and J called. Such tables lack part of the clones; where checked against another copy, unresolved V genes explain under half of the gap, and the rest is unexplained. The sample table records 35,000 to 50,000 clones; approximately 90% of these occur just once. Approximately 22% of the sample rests with the top ten. This specimen consisted of CD4+ or CD8+ T cells sorted from blood, obtained in a trial of the OX40 agonist ivuxolimab. The receptor set was obtained from an adult with an advanced solid tumor such as melanoma, head and neck, liver or kidney cancer.

The V gene is TRBV7-6, the J gene TRBJ1-1, with TRBD1 identical over 8 bases. Trimming took 3 bases from V and 0 from J; bases not matched to a gene: 6. Germline V gene data show CDR1 as SGHVS and CDR2 as FNYEAQ. This CDR3 comprises 16 residues. The CDR3 sequence is CASSFRDRPLNTEAFF. Here the CDR3 DNA reads TGTGCCAGCAGCTTCAGGGACAGGCCCTTGAACACTGAAGCTTTCTTT.

The chain uses TRBV27 and TRBJ2-5; D gene unclear. V was cut by 1 base and J by 5 bases, with 8 bases left in between. The CDR3 loop spans 13 amino acids. Germline CDR1 and CDR2: MNHEY and SMNVEV (reference sequence). CDR3 DNA: TGTGCCAGCAGTTTATGGTTGGGCGAGACCCAGTACTTC. It translates to CASSLWLGETQYF.

The genes are TRBV19 and TRBJ1-4, with a tentative D call TRBD1 (6 bases). Germline CDR1 and CDR2: LNHDA and SQIVND (reference sequence). There are 17 residues in the CDR3. The V end was cut by 5 bases, the J end by 2 bases, with 18 bases between. The DNA for the CDR3 is TGTGCCAGTAGTCAAATGATTACAGGGCCGACTAATGAAAAACTGTTTTTT. Translated, it gives CASSQMITGPTNEKLFF.

The genes are TRBV28 and TRBJ2-3; D ambiguous. The length of the CDR3 is 13 residues. Trimming pared 3 bases from V and 6 bases from J, leaving 10 bases between. The germline CDR1 and CDR2 sequences are MDHEN and SYDVKM. The CDR3 reads CASSFFVQDTQYF. The CDR3 DNA is TGTGCCAGCAGTTTTTTCGTTCAGGATACGCAGTATTTT.

This clone was picked up a small number of times. This chain connects TRBV6-5 to TRBJ2-2; 10 nucleotides agree with TRBD1. This CDR3 contains 15 residues. V dropped 6 bases and J dropped 4; count of bases not matched to a gene: 5. Germline CDR1 MNHEY, CDR2 SVGAGI. Written as DNA, the CDR3 is TGTGCCAGCAGATTGACAGGGGGCGGCACCGGGGAGCTGTTTTTT. Its protein product is CASRLTGGGTGELFF.

This clone is deemed large. The chain links TRBV30 to TRBJ2-5; D remains ambiguous. Trimming stripped 0 bases from V and 7 bases from J, with 12 bases between. The CDR3 has 13 residues. Germline CDR1 reads GTSNPN; CDR2 reads SVGIG (reference sequence). DNA of the CDR3: TGTGCCTGGAGTGTACTTGGGTTAGGGACCCAGTACTTC. Its translation is CAWSVLGLGTQYF.

V usage is TRBV28 and J usage is TRBJ2-3, with D possibly matching TRBD2 (6 bases). Per the germline V gene, CDR1 is MDHEN and CDR2 is SYDVKM. Between the trimmed V and J ends, which lost 5 bases and 1 base, there was a span of 16 bases. CDR3 size: 16 residues. The CDR3 DNA reads as TGTGCCAGCAGTCCCCTCGGGAGTGGTGGCACAGATACGCAGTATTTT. As protein: CASSPLGSGGTDTQYF.

The gene calls are TRBV10-3 and TRBJ1-2; D not resolved. Trimming shortened V by 2 bases and J by 6 bases, and 4 bases separated the two germline ends. There are 11 residues in the CDR3. Germline CDR1 and CDR2: ENHRY and SYGVKD. CDR3 bases: TGTGCCATCAGTGAGGAGAATGGCTACACCTTC. It translates to CAISEENGYTF.

This sequence joins TRBV6-5 and TRBJ2-7; D uncertain. V was shortened by 8 bases and J by 0 bases, with 17 bases between the two germline ends. Germline lookup yields CDR1 MNHEY and CDR2 SVGAGI. The CDR3 contains 15 residues. The CDR3 coding sequence is TGTGCCAGCTCAACTGTCACAGCCGCCTCCTACGAGCAGTACTTC. It yields the protein CASSTVTAASYEQYF.

The rearrangement joins TRBV5-1 to TRBJ2-7; the match to TRBD2 covers 7 bases. With 0 bases clipped from V and 2 bases from J, the junction kept 2 bases outside the gene matches. The germline gives CDR1 SGHRS, CDR2 YFSETQ. The CDR3 is 14 amino acids. For the CDR3, the DNA is TGCGCCAGCAGCTTGGCGGGAGGAACCTACGAGCAGTACTTC. The encoded protein is CASSLAGGTYEQYF.

V gene TRBV19 combines with J gene TRBJ2-2; possible D gene TRBD2, 5 bases. There are 14 residues in the CDR3. The germline V gene has CDR1 LNHDA and CDR2 SQIVND (reference sequence). V was shortened by 3 bases and J by 6 bases, with 11 bases between the two germline ends. The CDR3 DNA follows: TGTGCCAGTAGTATCCTCGGACTGTCCGGGGAGCTGTTTTTT. Its translation is CASSILGLSGELFF.

The rearrangement joins TRBV28 to TRBJ1-5; D is unclear. Germline V lookup: CDR1 MDHEN, CDR2 SYDVKM. The V and J ends lost 5 bases and 2 bases respectively, with 13 bases between them. This CDR3 contains 15 residues. CDR3 coding DNA: TGTGCCAGCAGTCCGTCACCAATGGGCAATCAGCCCCAGCATTTT. It yields the protein CASSPSPMGNQPQHF.

This clone was recorded once. This rearrangement joins TRBV19 to TRBJ2-3; perhaps TRBD2 as D (7 bases). With 5 bases removed from V and 1 base from J, the gap between germline ends came to 16 bases. The CDR3 is 16 amino acids. The V gene's germline CDR1 is LNHDA and CDR2 SQIVND (reference sequence). The CDR3 is CASSLGGGGGTDTQYF. DNA for the CDR3: TGTGCCAGTAGTCTTGGGGGCGGGGGAGGCACAGATACGCAGTATTTT.

The V gene is TRBV5-1, the J gene TRBJ2-3, with D perhaps matching TRBD2 (6 bases). The CDR3 covers 14 residues. Between the trimmed V and J ends, which lost 2 bases and 6 bases, there was a span of 13 bases. Germline CDR1 SGHRS, CDR2 YFSETQ. CDR3: CASSFGRERDTQYF. The CDR3 DNA follows: TGCGCCAGCAGCTTTGGACGGGAGAGGGATACGCAGTATTTT. Looking up the rest from reference TRBV5-1 and TRBJ2-3 gives the full variable domain: KAGVTQTPRYLIKTRGQQVTLSCSPISGHRSVSWYQQTPGQGLQFLFEYFSETQRNKGNFPGRFSGRQFSNSRSEMNVSTLELGDSALYLCASSFGRERDTQYFGPGTRLTVL.

The chain recombines TRBV6-5 with TRBJ2-7, with TRBD2 matching over 7 bases. J lost 3 bases, V lost 7 bases, and 9 bases had no gene match. CDR1 is MNHEY, CDR2 SVGAGI, per germline. The CDR3 runs 14 residues. The CDR3: CASTSGAGYYEQYF. The CDR3 DNA sequence: TGTGCCAGCACCTCAGGAGCGGGATACTACGAGCAGTACTTC.